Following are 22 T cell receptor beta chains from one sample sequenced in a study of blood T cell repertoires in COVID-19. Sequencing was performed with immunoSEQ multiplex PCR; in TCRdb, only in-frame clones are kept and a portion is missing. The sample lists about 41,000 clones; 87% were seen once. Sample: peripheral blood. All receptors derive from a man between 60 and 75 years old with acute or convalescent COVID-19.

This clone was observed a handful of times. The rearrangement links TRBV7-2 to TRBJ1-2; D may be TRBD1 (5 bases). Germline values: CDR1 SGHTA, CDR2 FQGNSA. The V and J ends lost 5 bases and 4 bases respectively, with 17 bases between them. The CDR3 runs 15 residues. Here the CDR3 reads CASSTGQGNPYGYTF. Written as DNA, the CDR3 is TGTGCCAGCAGCACCGGTCAGGGAAACCCCTATGGCTACACCTTC.

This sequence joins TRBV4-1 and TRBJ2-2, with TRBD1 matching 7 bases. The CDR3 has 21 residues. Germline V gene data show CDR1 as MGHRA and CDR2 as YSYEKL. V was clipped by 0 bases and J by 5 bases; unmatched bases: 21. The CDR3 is CASSQDSLKEDRVQGTGELFF. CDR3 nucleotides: TGCGCCAGCAGCCAAGATTCCCTTAAAGAAGACAGGGTTCAGGGAACCGGGGAGCTGTTTTTT.

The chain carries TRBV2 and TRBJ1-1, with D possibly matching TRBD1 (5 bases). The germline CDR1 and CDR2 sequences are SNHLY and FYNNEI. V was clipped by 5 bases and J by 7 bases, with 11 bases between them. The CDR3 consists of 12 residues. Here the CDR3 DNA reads TGTGCCAGCAGTATTGGGGGGGATGAAGCTTTCTTT. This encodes CASSIGGDEAFF.

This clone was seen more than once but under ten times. For the CDR3, the DNA is TGTGCCAGCAGCCCCTCCGGGGACGAGCAGTACTTC. Amino acids: CASSPSGDEQYF. This sequence joins TRBV7-9 and TRBJ2-7, with a tentative D call TRBD2 (5 bases). V was shortened by 5 bases and J by 5 bases, with 10 bases between the two germline ends. The CDR3 sequence is 12 residues long. From germline, CDR1 is SEHNR and CDR2 FQNEAQ (reference sequence).

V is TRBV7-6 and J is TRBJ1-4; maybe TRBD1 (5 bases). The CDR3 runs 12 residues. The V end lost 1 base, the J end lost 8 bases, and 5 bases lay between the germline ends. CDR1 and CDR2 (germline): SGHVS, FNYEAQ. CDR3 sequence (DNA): TGTGCCAGCAGCTTAGGGGGCGAAAAACTGTTTTTT. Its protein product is CASSLGGEKLFF.

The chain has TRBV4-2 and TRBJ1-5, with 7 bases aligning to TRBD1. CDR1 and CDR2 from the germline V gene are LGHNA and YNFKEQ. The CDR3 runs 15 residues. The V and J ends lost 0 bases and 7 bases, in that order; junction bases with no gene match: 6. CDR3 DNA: TGTGCCAGCAGCCAAGATGGTACAGGGGAACAGCCCCAGCATTTT. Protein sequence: CASSQDGTGEQPQHF.

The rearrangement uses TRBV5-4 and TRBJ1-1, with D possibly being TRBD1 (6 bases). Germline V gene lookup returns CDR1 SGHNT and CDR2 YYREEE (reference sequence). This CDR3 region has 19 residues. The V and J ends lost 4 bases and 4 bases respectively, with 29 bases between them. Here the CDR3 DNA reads TGTGCCAGCAGCCGTGGGCAAACCGGGACACCCTACGGCGGCACTGAAGCTTTCTTT. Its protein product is CASSRGQTGTPYGGTEAFF.

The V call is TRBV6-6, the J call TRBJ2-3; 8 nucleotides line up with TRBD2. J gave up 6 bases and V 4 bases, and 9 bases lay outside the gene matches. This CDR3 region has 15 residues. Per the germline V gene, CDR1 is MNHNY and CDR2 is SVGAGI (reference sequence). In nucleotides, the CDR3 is TGTGCCAGCAGTTCAGGGACTAGTATCTCTGATACGCAGTATTTT. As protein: CASSSGTSISDTQYF.

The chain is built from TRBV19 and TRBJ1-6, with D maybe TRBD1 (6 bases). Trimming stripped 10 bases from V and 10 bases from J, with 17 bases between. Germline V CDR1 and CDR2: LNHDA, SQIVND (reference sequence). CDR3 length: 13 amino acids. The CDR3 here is CATSDSERSPLHF. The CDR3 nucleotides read TGTGCCACCTCGGACAGTGAACGGTCACCCCTCCACTTT.

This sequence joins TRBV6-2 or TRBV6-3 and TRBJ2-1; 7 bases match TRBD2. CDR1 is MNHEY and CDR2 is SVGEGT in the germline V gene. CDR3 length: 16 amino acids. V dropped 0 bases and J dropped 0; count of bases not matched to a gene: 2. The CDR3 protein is CASSYSPSGSYNEQFF. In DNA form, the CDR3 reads TGTGCCAGCAGTTACTCTCCTAGCGGCTCCTACAATGAGCAGTTCTTC.

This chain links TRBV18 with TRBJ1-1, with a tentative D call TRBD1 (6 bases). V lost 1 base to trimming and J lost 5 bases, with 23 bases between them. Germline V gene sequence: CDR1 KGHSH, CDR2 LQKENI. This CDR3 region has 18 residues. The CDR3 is CASSPRTSAGGFKTEAFF. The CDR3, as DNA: TGTGCCAGCTCACCACGGACCTCGGCGGGGGGCTTTAAAACTGAAGCTTTCTTT. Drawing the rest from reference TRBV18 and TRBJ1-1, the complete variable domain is NAGVMQNPRHLVRRRGQEARLRCSPMKGHSHVYWYRQLPEEGLKFMVYLQKENIIDESGMPKERFSAEFPKEGPSILRIQQVVRGDSAAYFCASSPRTSAGGFKTEAFFGQGTRLTVV.

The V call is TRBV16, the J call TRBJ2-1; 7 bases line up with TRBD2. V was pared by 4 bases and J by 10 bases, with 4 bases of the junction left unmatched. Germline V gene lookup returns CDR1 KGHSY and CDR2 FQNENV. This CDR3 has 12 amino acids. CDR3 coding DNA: TGTGCCAGCAGCCCGATGGGGGGGGAGCAGTTCTTC. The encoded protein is CASSPMGGEQFF. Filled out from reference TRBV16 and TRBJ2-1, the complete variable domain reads GEEVAQTPKHLVRGEGQKAKLYCAPIKGHSYVFWYQQVLKNEFKFLISFQNENVFDETGMPKERFSAKCLPNSPCSLEIQATKLEDSAVYFCASSPMGGEQFFGPGTRLTVL.

The CDR3 DNA reads TGTGCCAGCAGCCGCATTAGCGGGGGGGCCGCTTCCACCGGGGAGCTGTTTTTT. Its translation is CASSRISGGAASTGELFF. V usage is TRBV5-6 and J usage is TRBJ2-2, with 11 bases lining up with TRBD2. Germline CDR1 reads SGHDT; CDR2 reads YYEEEE. The CDR3 is 18 amino acids. Trimming removed 4 bases from V and 4 bases from J; junction bases left unmatched: 12.

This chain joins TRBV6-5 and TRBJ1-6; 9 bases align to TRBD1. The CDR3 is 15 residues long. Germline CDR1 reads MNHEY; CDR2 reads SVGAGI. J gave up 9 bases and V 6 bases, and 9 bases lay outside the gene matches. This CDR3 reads CASSTLTGGSSPLHF. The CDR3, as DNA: TGTGCCAGCAGCACTTTAACAGGGGGCAGTTCACCCCTCCACTTT.

In nucleotides, the CDR3 is TGTGCCAGCTCACCAGGACAGGCCTACAATCAGCCCCAGCATTTT. It encodes CASSPGQAYNQPQHF. The chain employs TRBV18 and TRBJ1-5; TRBD1 agrees at 7 bases. Germline loops: CDR1 KGHSH, CDR2 LQKENI. J was trimmed by 3 bases and V by 2 bases; bases with no gene match: 4. There are 15 residues in the CDR3.

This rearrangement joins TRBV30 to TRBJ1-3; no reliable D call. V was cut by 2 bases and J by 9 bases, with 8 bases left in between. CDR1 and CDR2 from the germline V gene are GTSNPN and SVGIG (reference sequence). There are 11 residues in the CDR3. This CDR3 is CAWSPRSTIYF. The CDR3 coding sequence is TGTGCCTGGAGTCCCCGGAGCACCATATATTTT.

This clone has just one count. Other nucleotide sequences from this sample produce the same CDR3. In DNA form, the CDR3 reads TGTGCCAGCTCACCAGCGGGAAATTCACCCCTCCACTTT. It encodes CASSPAGNSPLHF. The V and J genes are TRBV18 and TRBJ1-6; D remains unclear. CDR1 is KGHSH, CDR2 LQKENI, per germline. Trimming shortened V by 2 bases and J by 7 bases, and 6 bases separated the two germline ends. The CDR3 has 13 residues.

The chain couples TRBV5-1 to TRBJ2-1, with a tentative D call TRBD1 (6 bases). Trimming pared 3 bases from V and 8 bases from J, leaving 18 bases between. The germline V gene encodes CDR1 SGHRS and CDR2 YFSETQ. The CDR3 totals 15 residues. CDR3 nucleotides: TGCGCCAGCAGCTCAGCAGGGCAGGGGTGGGATGAGCAGTTCTTC. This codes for CASSSAGQGWDEQFF.

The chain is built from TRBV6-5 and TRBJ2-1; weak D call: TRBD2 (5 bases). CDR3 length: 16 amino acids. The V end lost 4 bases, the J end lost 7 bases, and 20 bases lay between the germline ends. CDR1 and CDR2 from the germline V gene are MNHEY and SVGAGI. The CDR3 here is CASSSIGGGVKNEQFF. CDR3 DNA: TGTGCCAGCAGTTCGATCGGAGGAGGCGTTAAAAATGAGCAGTTCTTC.

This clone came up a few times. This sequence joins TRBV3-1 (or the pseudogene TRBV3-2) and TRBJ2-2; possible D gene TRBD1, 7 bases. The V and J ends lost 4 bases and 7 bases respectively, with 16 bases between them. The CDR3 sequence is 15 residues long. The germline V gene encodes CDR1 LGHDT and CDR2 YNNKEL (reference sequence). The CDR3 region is CASSRRGPGGGELFF. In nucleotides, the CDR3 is TGTGCCAGCAGCCGAAGGGGGCCCGGGGGCGGGGAGCTGTTTTTT.

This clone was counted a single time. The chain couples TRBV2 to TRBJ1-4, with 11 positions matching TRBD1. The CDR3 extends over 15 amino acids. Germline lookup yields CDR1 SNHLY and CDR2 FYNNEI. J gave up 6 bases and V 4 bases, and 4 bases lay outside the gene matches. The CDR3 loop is CASSGGTGGYEKLFF. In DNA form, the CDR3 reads TGTGCCAGCAGTGGGGGGACAGGGGGTTATGAAAAACTGTTTTTT.

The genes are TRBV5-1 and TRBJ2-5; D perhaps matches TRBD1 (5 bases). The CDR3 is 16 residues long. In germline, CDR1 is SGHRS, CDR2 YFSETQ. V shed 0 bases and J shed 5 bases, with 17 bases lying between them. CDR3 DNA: TGCGCCAGCAGCTTGGCGGTTATGACAGCCGCGGAGACCCAGTACTTC. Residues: CASSLAVMTAAETQYF.